This TCR beta chain was captured in a study of CD8 T cells in ankylosing spondylitis (dated by TCRdb to 2016 to 2017). Background on the whole study: The study set out to find disease-linked TCR variants by profiling T cell receptor beta repertoires in ankylosing spondylitis patients and healthy donors. Peripheral blood was sampled, and synovial fluid was additionally collected from ankylosing spondylitis patients. In total, the full study cohort was made up of 110 or so healthy donors and approximately 24 ankylosing spondylitis patients. Broad study findings and their caveats: Some motif variants had previously been reported in the synovial fluid and blood of reactive arthritis patients, which suggests shared mechanisms of disease initiation. According to the report, matched synovial fluid samples from ankylosing spondylitis patients were significantly enriched for the disease-linked clones. In peripheral blood, the disease-linked clones were found at relatively low frequencies and had a CD8+ phenotype. A TCR beta motif of 7 or 8 highly homologous amino acid variants appeared characteristic of blood from ankylosing spondylitis patients.

For sequencing, an Illumina HiSeq 2500 was employed. Quantitative 5'-RACE with molecular barcodes was the method used to prepare the TCR beta libraries. In the source study's methods: A new computational method, built on a probabilistic model of VDJ rearrangement, was used to identify disease-linked TCR variants. TCRdb reworked the public reads: Q25 trimming with fastp, MiXCR clone assembly, productive beta chains retained. Each record represents a unique CDR3 protein, reported with the most common genes and DNA among its rows. In this record, the V and J calls reflect TCRdb's handling and not the investigators' own analysis. The sample has about 360,000 distinct CDR3 sequences on record, roughly 20% of them singletons. The ten largest clones take up under 15% of the sample. Including the terminal cysteine and phenylalanine, the CDR3 comprises 18 residues. Only CDR3 DNA is held: 54 bases, read in frame from base 1. CDR1 and CDR2 are drawn from the germline V gene: SNHLY, FYNNEI.

A remark on this clonotype: Its antigen has not been determined. A read error may produce the germline difference seen at one junction end.

Source material: blood, either unsorted or a sorted T cell fraction (not recorded which). The rearranged segments are TRBV2 and TRBJ2-2; TRBD2 matches 12 bases in the middle. This receptor was obtained from a male donor with ankylosing spondylitis or in good health (not recorded which). The DNA is as follows: TGTGCCATCAGTTTAGGAGGACTAGCGGGGACTAACACCGGGGAGCTGTTTTTT. Its protein is CAISLGGLAGTNTGELFF.